The 7 T cell receptor beta chains below were found in one sample sequenced in a study of cytomegalovirus exposure and HLA in healthy donors. Primers for the PCR totalled 60 Vbeta and 13 Jbeta. Libraries were prepared by immunoSEQ multiplex PCR; TCRdb keeps only in-frame clonotypes and omits some of them. The sample yields approximately 100,000 clones, 60% to 85% seen once. Sequenced: PBMCs. These receptors came from a man aged 45-65 years in good health and CMV-seronegative.

The V gene is TRBV4-3, the J gene TRBJ1-2; 9 bases fit TRBD1. Unmatched junction bases numbered 4, after V lost 1 base and J lost 4 bases. This CDR3 is 15 amino acids long. The germline V gene has CDR1 LGHNA and CDR2 YSLEER. The CDR3 spells CASSQVGTGTYGYTF. CDR3 nucleotides: TGCGCCAGCAGCCAAGTGGGGACAGGGACCTATGGCTACACCTTC.

This chain uses TRBV5-1 with TRBJ2-7, with 11 nucleotides matching TRBD1. The germline CDR1 and CDR2 sequences are SGHRS and YFSETQ. V shed 3 bases and J 5 bases; nucleotides not matched to a gene: 4. The CDR3 loop spans 14 amino acids. CDR3 region: CASSWGTGGNEQYF. CDR3 sequence (DNA): TGCGCCAGCAGCTGGGGGACAGGGGGAAACGAGCAGTACTTC.

Only a few counts were recorded for this clone. V is TRBV5-1 and J is TRBJ2-3, with TRBD2 as a possible D gene (7 bases). Trimming removed 4 bases at V and 3 bases at J, with 18 bases between. The length of the CDR3 is 16 residues. Germline V gene lookup returns CDR1 SGHRS and CDR2 YFSETQ. The CDR3 nucleotides are TGCGCCAGCAGCGGGGGGGATACAGGGTTGACAGATACGCAGTATTTT. Protein sequence: CASSGGDTGLTDTQYF.

The chain combines TRBV2 with TRBJ2-3; 12 bases align to TRBD2. The length of the CDR3 is 18 residues. The V and J ends lost 2 bases and 5 bases, in that order; junction bases with no gene match: 11. Per the germline V gene, CDR1 is SNHLY and CDR2 is FYNNEI. The CDR3 loop is CASSEWLPSGGAGDTQYF. The CDR3 nucleotides read TGTGCCAGCAGTGAATGGCTCCCTAGCGGGGGGGCTGGAGATACGCAGTATTTT.

V is TRBV19 and J is TRBJ2-4; D possibly corresponds to TRBD1 (6 bases). This CDR3 comprises 10 residues. Per germline, CDR1 LNHDA and CDR2 SQIVND (reference sequence). Trimming shortened V by 10 bases and J by 7 bases, and 8 bases separated the two germline ends. The CDR3 region has the DNA TGTGCCAAAACAGGGAACATTCAGTACTTC. Translating gives CAKTGNIQYF. The whole variable domain, filled in from reference TRBV19 and TRBJ2-4, reads DGGITQSPKYLFRKEGQNVTLSCEQNLNHDAMYWYRQDPGQGLRLIYYSQIVNDFQKGDIAEGYSVSREKKESFPLTVTSAQKNPTAFYLCAKTGNIQYFGAGTRLSVL.

The rearrangement uses TRBV7-9 and TRBJ2-1; no clear D. In germline, CDR1 is SEHNR, CDR2 FQNEAQ (reference sequence). The CDR3 is 11 residues long. Trimming removed 5 bases at V and 8 bases at J, with 7 bases between. This CDR3 reads CASSRDYEQFF. CDR3 in DNA: TGTGCCAGCAGCCGCGACTATGAGCAGTTCTTC.

The chain is built from TRBV7-8 and TRBJ1-5; the match to TRBD1 covers 8 bases. The CDR3 has 18 amino acids. Looked up from germline, CDR1 is SGHVS and CDR2 is FQNEAQ. V shed 5 bases and J 0 bases; nucleotides not matched to a gene: 12. DNA of the CDR3: TGTGCCAGCAGCCCAGTTGGGACAGGAGAGTATAGCAATCAGCCCCAGCATTTT. This sequence encodes CASSPVGTGEYSNQPQHF.